This T cell receptor beta chain stems from a study of T-cell reconstitution after alpha-beta-depleted transplantation in children. Study-wide points: Where alpha-beta T cells came from about two months after transplant was reportedly several hundred expanded graft clones. Surviving recipient T cells and thymic progenitors accounted for the high day-60 TCRbeta diversity observed in some patients. When one year had passed after transplant, most T-cell counts and diversity came from newly produced T cells.

As for this clonotype: The antigen remains undetermined.

TCRbeta library preparation incorporated unique molecular identifiers. Using its own MiXCR run on the PCR reads, TCRdb lists one record per CDR3 protein. Counted here are about 640,000 distinct CDR3 sequences, 10% to 15% occurring once; the ten biggest clones make up around 2.2%. Germline CDR1 reads LGHNA; CDR2 reads YSLEER. The ends lost 0 bases at V and 5 bases at J; junction bases unmatched: 7. The CDR3 totals 15 residues. The receptor was isolated from a male patient younger than 18 who had a stem cell transplant for acute myeloid leukemia, so the T cells may come from the graft donor. V usage is TRBV4-3 and J usage is TRBJ2-7; 7 bases map to TRBD2. This specimen consisted of PBMCs, mostly from graft donor cells, obtained 360 days after TCRalphabeta/CD19-depleted stem cell transplant. CDR3 DNA: TGCGCCAGCAGCCAAGATCTGGTCGGGAGGAACGAGCAGTACTTC. Translating gives CASSQDLVGRNEQYF.